This TCR beta chain was observed in a study of shared clonotypes between healthy human individuals (dated by TCRdb to about 2020). With regard to the full study: The cohort included a few men and a couple of women between 18 and 49 years of age. To estimate repertoire size and how much clonotype sharing occurs between individuals, the study deeply sequenced the blood TCR repertoires of five healthy adults. Different laboratories and diverse techniques were used to prepare libraries and sequence TCR repertoires, to increase sequencing depth and limit assay-specific biases. Leukapheresis yielded between about 0.8 and 9.5 billion PBMCs per donor. For each donor, CD4 naive and CD4 memory were each run on three plates, CD8 naive on two plates, and CD8 memory on one plate.

Using the deep immunoSEQ assay, multiplex PCR amplified TCR CDR3 regions from genomic DNA. Extracted genomic DNA from each cell subset was distributed evenly across all wells of several immunoSEQ 96-well plates, and each plate was treated as a replicate. For sorted subsets, roughly 200 ng genomic DNA, equal to tens of thousands of T cell genomes, was loaded into each replicate PCR. Purified libraries were quantified with a Qubit 3.0 fluorometer, sized on a Bioanalyzer 2100, and re-quantified with the KAPA Library Quantification kit. A separate single-read 150-cycle Illumina NextSeq 550 flow cell was used to sequence each immunoSEQ 96-well plate. The authors' analysis ran thus. Because the immunoSEQ output included only junctional sequences and no quality scores, the filtering could not be the same as the filtering used for full-length reads. Sequences were annotated with PyIR, a Python wrapper for IgBLAST v1.9, using IMGT germline references to assign V/J genes and CDR3. Reads with weak V/J assignments (E-value above 1e-6), missing CDR3, stop codons, out-of-frame junctions, or ambiguous translated residues were removed. V3J clonotypes were defined as sequences sharing an identical inferred V gene, J gene, and CDR3 amino acid sequence. Percentage overlap between repertoires was computed as shared unique clonotypes divided by the size of the smaller repertoire. Three approaches were used to assess repertoire richness: RTK rarefaction, the Chao1 estimator, and Recon v2.1 estimates of unobserved clonotypes. For all TCRbeta clonotypes obtained by the gDNA method from a handful of donors, generation probabilities were computed with OLGA. TCRdb took this table from immuneACCESS and kept in-frame rearrangements with V and J called. Such tables lack part of the clones; where checked against another copy, unresolved V genes explain under half of the gap, and the rest is unexplained. For V, J and clone size, that table is used; D and trimming come from the DNA. Counted in this sample were 2 million to 2.5 million clones; under 95% of them appeared once. The top ten clones comprise 0.37% of the sample.

The donors were healthy, HIV-negative adults who had no recently reported acute infections or vaccinations. Only Caucasian adults living in Nashville, Tennessee, USA were represented among the donors. CD4+ T cells were enriched through magnetic negative selection, after which naive cells were positively selected on CD45RA and the remaining negative fraction served as the memory subset. After blood collection by leukapheresis, PBMCs were isolated using Ficoll-Histopaque density gradient centrifugation and then cryopreserved in the vapor phase of liquid nitrogen. Purity and quantity of every magnetically sorted T cell population were checked by analytical flow cytometry. Genomic DNA was isolated from every sorted fraction and measured by UV absorbance on a Nanodrop 2000c. Worth noting for this clone: Its antigen remains undetermined. Per-nucleotide qualities are absent, and no much larger clonotype sits a single base away.

General findings and caveats noted by the study authors: The genetic and exposure-history diversity represented was limited by the small number of donors. Pairwise subsampling led to the expectation that sequencing depth would affect the degree of clonotype sharing among donors. Sharing across four donors was observed for about 5% of naive CD4, 3% to 3.5% of naive CD8, 2.3% of memory CD4, and about 0.39% of memory CD8 clonotypes. Compared with non-shared clonotypes, clonotypes shared by all four sorted-subset donors had higher generation probabilities. Naive subsets generally had larger estimated clonotype richness than memory subsets did. Even with the large sequencing depth, rarefaction of the sorted-subset datasets indicated that sequencing was incomplete. Sampling was restricted to blood, and TCR repertoires in tissues likely differ from the TCR repertoires found in blood.

The receptor's source is a man between 18 and 29 years old in good health. Some clones in this sample may be carry-over from other donors' samples. The specimen sequenced was naive CD4+ T cells from PBMCs. Interpreted using the paper, the cell subset or site label stands for: CD45RA+ positively selected.

For the CDR3, the sequence is CASSLGQAQFEQYF. The DNA sequence is given as TGTGCCAGCAGTTTAGGGCAGGCACAGTTCGAGCAGTACTTC. The rearranged chain carries TRBV27 and TRBJ2-7; the D gene lacks a confident call. The CDR3, cysteine through phenylalanine, is 14 amino acids long. Only the CDR3 part of the read is kept: 42 bases, read in frame from the first base. Via the germline V gene (reference sequence), CDR1 is MNHEY and CDR2 SMNVEV. V was cut back by 2 bases and J by 6 bases, leaving a gap of 14 bases between them.